Sequencing of this T cell receptor beta chain was carried out in a study of CD8 T cells in Susac syndrome (dated by TCRdb to about 2019). About the full investigation: Among the Susac syndrome patients who were sequenced, clinically active disease was present in more than 5 and clinical remission was observed in roughly eight. Susac syndrome patients were therapy-naive, on corticosteroids (some also receiving IVIg), or on IVIg alone at blood withdrawal. Whether CD8+ T cell activation and differentiation in Susac syndrome was antigen driven was tested using repertoire sequencing. Summary of the overall study and its limitations: No clonal expansion was detected in the CD4+ T cell repertoire of Susac syndrome patients. The study acknowledged that relatively few individuals were included in the TCR sequencing and HLA analysis.

As concerns this clonotype: The specificity of this receptor is unknown. No base quality values were provided; no much bigger clone lies one nucleotide off.

V has 0 bases trimmed and J has 9 bases trimmed; junction bases matching no gene number 5. From the cysteine up to the phenylalanine, the CDR3 has a length of 13 residues. Only the CDR3 part of the read is kept: 39 bases, read in frame from the first base. Reading the germline V gene (reference sequence) gives CDR1 DFQATT and CDR2 SNEGSKA. RNA was extracted with the RNeasy kit and roughly 0.45 to 1 ug was reverse transcribed using random hexamers. TCR beta CDR3 regions were amplified with the immunoSEQ multiplex PCR assay covering 54 Vbeta and 13 Jbeta segments. Bias from PCR amplification was corrected by using a synthetic template baseline for primer optimization and for computational correction. Per the source publication's procedure: Reads were assigned to V, D and J genes according to IMGT and analyzed in immunoSEQ Analyzer, with only productive sequences retained. To calculate clonality, Shannon entropy was normalized by log2 of the number of productive unique sequences and then subtracted from one. For each patient and control, public and private clones were evaluated within the 100 most prevalent clones. Susac-specific clones were defined as absent from healthy and MS cohorts, around 1,000 published viral clones and other ImmuneACCESS disease sequences. TCRdb took the public reads, trimmed them with fastp at Q25, ran MiXCR for clone calling and kept in-frame beta chains. Rows with one shared CDR3 protein collapse into an entry with the most common genes and DNA. None of the V and J calls come from the authors' own analysis; TCRdb made them. This sample is represented by under 200,000 distinct CDR3 sequences; roughly 94% of them were singletons. The ten largest account for approximately 0.11% of the sample.

Peripheral blood CD8+ and CD4+ T cells from healthy donors, Susac syndrome patients and multiple sclerosis patients were profiled by high-throughput TCR beta sequencing. The Susac syndrome patients fulfilled recently defined diagnostic criteria for either definite or probable disease. CD8+ TEMRA cells were enriched by FACS, while bulk CD8+ and CD4+ T cells were purified by magnetic negative isolation. Blood was drawn into EDTA tubes, processed within 24 hours, and PBMCs were isolated by density gradient centrifugation. PBMCs intended for TCR sequencing were cryopreserved in liquid nitrogen and thawed later in a water bath at 37 degrees C. The sorted or isolated CD4+, CD8+ and CD8+ TEMRA cells had a purity of 90% or higher.

This sequence was found in a human donor with Susac syndrome. The chain uses TRBV20-1 and TRBJ2-1; TRBD2 agrees with 7 junctional bases. Sequences were obtained from CD4+ T cells from PBMCs. The DNA reads as follows: TGCAGTGCTAGAGATGGGACTACCGGTGAGCAGTTCTTC. Its translation is CSARDGTTGEQFF.